The source of this TCR beta chain is a study of somatic mutations in cytotoxic T cells in rheumatoid arthritis. On the study more broadly: Before any treatment began, roughly 30 ml EDTA peripheral blood was collected from patients right after diagnosis.

Findings of the study overall: Age-matched healthy controls and rheumatoid arthritis patients had CD8+ T-cell clonality that did not differ significantly.

Clones were sequenced by immunoSEQ multiplex PCR, and TCRdb holds only the in-frame ones, with some missing. The repertoire holds 15,000 to 20,000 clones, with approximately 80% as singletons. As to this clone: What it binds is not known.

The CDR3 extends over 17 amino acids. Looked up from germline, CDR1 is MNHEY and CDR2 is SMNVEV (reference sequence). With V trimmed by 2 bases and J by 4 bases, 5 bases remained unmatched. The rearrangement joins TRBV27 to TRBJ2-1; 13 nucleotides agree with TRBD2. Input material: CD8+ T cells sorted from blood. This TCR was sampled from an adult with rheumatoid arthritis. CDR3 sequence reads: CASSLVTSGGVYNEQFF. The CDR3 DNA is TGTGCCAGCAGTTTAGTTACTAGCGGGGGGGTATACAATGAGCAGTTCTTC.